The source of this T cell receptor beta chain is a study of identical twins. Study-level results: Compared with models, monozygotic twins showed more out-of-frame TCR alpha sharing. An excess of low generation probability was shown by twin-shared out-of-frame alpha sequences. Cord blood beta clonotypes present at high abundance carried fewer insertions; no such pattern appeared in memory repertoires.

Per the germline V gene, CDR1 is MGHRA and CDR2 is YSYEKL. V lost 4 bases and J 4 bases, leaving 14 bases between the germline ends. This CDR3 spans 15 amino acids. cDNA carried unique molecular identifiers, and a universal primer site was added by template switching. MiXCR, run by TCRdb on the 5' RACE reads, gives a single entry per CDR3 protein. The sample yields 300,000 to 400,000 distinct CDR3 sequences, approximately 9.1% seen once. The sample holds a few counts of this clonotype. Its target is not known. This chain uses TRBV4-1 with TRBJ2-1, with D unresolved. Material for sequencing was naive T cells sorted from blood. This clonotype was sampled from a woman aged 50 to 60 in good health. The CDR3 protein is CASSLLRNFYNEQFF. The CDR3 DNA follows: TGCGCCAGCAGCCTCCTTCGGAACTTTTACAATGAGCAGTTCTTC.